The 17 T cell receptor beta chains reported below all come from one sample, sequenced in a study of T cells in narcolepsy. Profiling relied on immunoSEQ multiplex PCR, and the TCRdb table lists in-frame clones only, not all of them. The sample lists tens of thousands of clones, roughly 80% occurring once. What was sequenced was memory (CD45RA-) CD4+ T cells from blood. All receptors come from a human donor in good health.

This clone was picked up a small number of times. The rearrangement joins TRBV28 to TRBJ2-3; D gene ambiguous. CDR1 is MDHEN and CDR2 is SYDVKM in the germline V gene. The CDR3 length is 12 residues. The V and J ends lost 1 base and 8 bases respectively, with 7 bases between them. The CDR3 DNA reads TGTGCCAGCAGTTTATTGTCGGGTACGCAGTATTTT. Amino acids: CASSLLSGTQYF.

The genes are TRBV21-1 and TRBJ1-2; TRBD1, the table's D call, was not compared with the DNA. TRBV21-1 counts as a pseudogene. The length of the CDR3 is 13 residues. Here the CDR3 reads CASRNYQGHGYTF. As DNA, the CDR3 is TGTGCCAGCAGGAACTATCAGGGTCATGGCTACACCTTC.

The J gene is TRBJ1-2, the V gene TRBV7-2; no definite D call. The CDR3 is made up of 14 amino acids. The germline CDR1 and CDR2 sequences are SGHTA and FQGNSA. V lost 5 bases, J lost 5 bases, and 15 bases lay in between. The DNA of the CDR3 is TGTGCCAGCAGCCGGGGTCTCACGGAATATGGCTACACCTTC. It codes for CASSRGLTEYGYTF.

V is TRBV5-6 and J is TRBJ2-7; 13 bases fit TRBD2. The CDR3 length is 17 residues. The germline V gene has CDR1 SGHDT and CDR2 YYEEEE. V shed 4 bases and J 7 bases; nucleotides not matched to a gene: 14. CDR3 nucleotide sequence: TGTGCCAGCAGCCTCGGACTAGCGGGAGCCTTAAGGGGGGAGCAGTACTTC. Encoded protein: CASSLGLAGALRGEQYF.

This chain joins TRBV7-2 and TRBJ2-3; perhaps D is TRBD1 or TRBD2 (5 bases each). The CDR3 runs 15 residues. Trimming shortened V by 4 bases and J by 4 bases, and 15 bases separated the two germline ends. Per the germline V gene, CDR1 is SGHTA and CDR2 is FQGNSA. The CDR3 spells CASSSSLVGADTQYF. The CDR3 DNA follows: TGTGCCAGCAGCTCTAGCTTGGTGGGGGCAGATACGCAGTATTTT.

The chain links TRBV10-3 to TRBJ2-1; 11 bases are shared with TRBD1. V trimming: 3 bases; J trimming: 8 bases; junction bases outside the gene matches: 9. Per the germline V gene, CDR1 is ENHRY and CDR2 is SYGVKD. The CDR3 runs 16 residues. For the CDR3, the DNA is TGTGCCATCAGTGATCCCGGGACAGGGGGTTCGGATGAGCAGTTCTTC. Translated: CAISDPGTGGSDEQFF.

This chain connects TRBV7-3 to TRBJ2-1; D could derive from TRBD1 or TRBD2 (5 bases each). The CDR3 contains 15 residues. The V end was cut by 2 bases, the J end by 2 bases, with 10 bases between. Looked up from germline, CDR1 is SGHTA and CDR2 is FQGTGA. CDR3 in DNA: TGTGCCAGCAGCTTATTGGGGGAGCCCTACAATGAGCAGTTCTTC. It encodes CASSLLGEPYNEQFF.

The chain combines TRBV7-9 with TRBJ1-1; D ambiguous. The V end lost 3 bases, the J end lost 6 bases, and 14 bases lay between the germline ends. Germline assignment: CDR1 SEHNR and CDR2 FQNEAQ (reference sequence). This CDR3 contains 14 residues. The DNA of the CDR3 is TGTGCCAGCAGCTTTTTGAGAATGAGGGCTGAAGCTTTCTTT. Encoded protein: CASSFLRMRAEAFF.

The chain couples TRBV18 to TRBJ2-5; D ambiguous. The J call may be in error: the DNA end matches TRBJ2-7 better. The CDR3 has 14 amino acids. Germline values: CDR1 KGHSH, CDR2 LQKENI. CDR3 nucleotides: TGTGCCAGCTCACCACCGGTGGGGTCCCACGAGCAGTACTTC. The encoded protein is CASSPPVGSHEQYF.

The chain couples TRBV11-2 to TRBJ2-7; possibly TRBD1 or TRBD2 for D (5 bases each). V gave up 1 base and J gave up 2 bases, with 12 bases separating them. CDR1 is SGHAT and CDR2 is FQNNGV in the germline V gene. The CDR3 is 15 residues long. CDR3 amino acids: CASSLVAGSAYEQYF. CDR3 nucleotide sequence: TGTGCCAGCAGCTTAGTGGCAGGGAGCGCCTACGAGCAGTACTTC.

The J gene is TRBJ2-1, the V gene TRBV2, with 12 bases aligning to TRBD2. This CDR3 comprises 14 residues. V shed 8 bases, J shed 8 bases, and the junction held 7 bases outside the gene matches. Germline values: CDR1 SNHLY, CDR2 FYNNEI. The CDR3 bases are TGTGCCAGCGGGCGACTAGCGGGGGCTTATGAGCAGTTCTTC. Translating gives CASGRLAGAYEQFF.

The chain joins TRBV7-2 to TRBJ2-1, with D unclear. The germline V gene encodes CDR1 SGHTA and CDR2 FQGNSA. The CDR3 has 14 residues. The germline V and J ends were trimmed by 5 bases and 6 bases, with 14 bases remaining between them. The CDR3 loop reads CASSRSWQSNEQFF. CDR3 sequence (DNA): TGTGCCAGCAGCCGTAGCTGGCAGTCCAATGAGCAGTTCTTC.

The CDR3 spells CASSLRQGVEKLFF. CDR3 DNA: TGTGCCAGCAGCCTCCGACAGGGGGTAGAAAAACTGTTTTTT. The chain joins TRBV11-2 to TRBJ1-4; 9 nucleotides line up with TRBD1. The junction had 6 bases not matched to a gene; V was cut back by 5 bases and J by 8 bases. The CDR3 loop spans 14 amino acids. Germline CDR1 SGHAT, CDR2 FQNNGV.

This sequence joins TRBV2 and TRBJ2-5, with 11 bases aligning to TRBD1. The CDR3 consists of 15 residues. Germline V CDR1 and CDR2: SNHLY, FYNNEI. V gave up 6 bases and J gave up 1 base; unmatched junction bases: 4. The CDR3 region is CASRKGTGGQETQYF. The CDR3 DNA is TGTGCCAGCAGGAAGGGGACAGGGGGCCAAGAGACCCAGTACTTC.

The chain carries TRBV18 and TRBJ1-2, with 10 bases aligning to TRBD1. CDR3 length equals 15 residues. The J segment lost 7 bases and the V segment lost 2 bases, leaving 7 bases of the junction unmatched. The V gene's germline CDR1 is KGHSH and CDR2 LQKENI. The CDR3 loop is CASSPTPGTGVGYTF. CDR3 nucleotide sequence: TGTGCCAGCTCACCAACCCCCGGGACAGGGGTTGGCTACACCTTC.

The chain couples TRBV19 to TRBJ1-2; 7 bases agree with TRBD1. The CDR3 is 12 residues long. V gave up 6 bases and J gave up 4 bases; unmatched junction bases: 2. Germline CDR1 reads LNHDA; CDR2 reads SQIVND (reference sequence). The CDR3 here is CASRGQLYGYTF. As DNA, the CDR3 is TGTGCCAGTAGGGGACAGCTCTATGGCTACACCTTC.

About this clone itself: The germline gene is not matched at one end of the junction; a read error may be the cause. The rearrangement joins TRBV5-3 to TRBJ2-7; 14 positions agree with TRBD2. TRBV5-3 is recorded as an ORF, its role being uncertain. CDR3 length: 15 residues. CDR3 region: CASSLTSGGAYEQYF. DNA of the CDR3: TGTGCCAGCAGCTTGACTAGCGGGGGGGCCTACGAGCAGTACTTC.